The 15 T cell receptor beta chains below were found in one sample sequenced in a study of blood T cell repertoires in COVID-19. Generated by immunoSEQ multiplex PCR, the TCRdb table keeps only in-frame clones and is missing some. The profile covers about 220,000 clones, with around 86% appearing a single time and 3% to 4.5% taken by the ten largest. Sequencing used PBMCs or T cells enriched from blood (not recorded which). The receptors originated from a middle-aged woman with acute COVID-19.

V usage is TRBV27 and J usage is TRBJ2-5; 11 nucleotides align to TRBD2. Trimming cost V 6 bases and J 2 bases; bases outside gene matches: 2. The germline V gene has CDR1 MNHEY and CDR2 SMNVEV (reference sequence). The CDR3 covers 14 residues. The CDR3 DNA reads TGTGCCAGCAGGACTAGCGGGGTACAAGAGACCCAGTACTTC. Amino acids: CASRTSGVQETQYF.

This clone was found a few times. The chain is built from TRBV6-5 and TRBJ1-1; the match to TRBD1 covers 8 bases. CDR1 and CDR2 (germline): MNHEY, SVGAGI. The CDR3 totals 14 residues. Trimming removed 5 bases from V and 4 bases from J; junction bases left unmatched: 6. The CDR3 here is CASSPDRDITEAFF. In DNA form, the CDR3 reads TGTGCCAGCAGTCCGGACAGGGATATCACTGAAGCTTTCTTT.

This chain's CDR3 is CASNPGSGTEAFF. CDR3 DNA sequence: TGTGCCAGCAACCCGGGGAGTGGGACTGAAGCTTTCTTT. V and J are TRBV6-5 and TRBJ1-1; the D is unclear. This CDR3 has 13 amino acids. Germline V gene data show CDR1 as MNHEY and CDR2 as SVGAGI. V lost 7 bases and J 5 bases, leaving 14 bases between the germline ends.

This clone appeared a few times. The chain employs TRBV5-1 and TRBJ2-2, with D possibly being TRBD1 (6 bases). V shed 0 bases and J shed 6 bases, with 12 bases lying between them. Germline CDR1 and CDR2: SGHRS and YFSETQ. CDR3 size: 15 residues. CDR3 amino acids: CASSLARGGPGELFF. The CDR3 DNA sequence: TGCGCCAGCAGCTTGGCCAGGGGTGGGCCCGGGGAGCTGTTTTTT.

The chain carries TRBV9 and TRBJ2-1, with D hard to call. Germline CDR1 is SGDLS and CDR2 is YYNGEE. The V and J ends lost 0 bases and 4 bases respectively, with 5 bases between them. The CDR3 is 13 residues long. The CDR3 nucleotides read TGTGCCAGCAGCGTAGTCCCATACAATGAGCAGTTCTTC. Translation gives CASSVVPYNEQFF.

This chain connects TRBV3-1 (or the pseudogene TRBV3-2) to TRBJ2-2; no clear D. Germline CDR1 is LGHDT and CDR2 is YNNKEL (reference sequence). Trimming removed 4 bases from V and 1 base from J, with 7 bases in between. The CDR3 covers 14 residues. The CDR3 DNA reads as TGTGCCAGCAGCCCCCTTCTGAACACCGGGGAGCTGTTTTTT. It specifies CASSPLLNTGELFF.

The chain joins TRBV27 to TRBJ2-1, with 9 nucleotides matching TRBD1. CDR3 length: 15 residues. Germline values: CDR1 MNHEY, CDR2 SMNVEV (reference sequence). V lost 6 bases to trimming and J lost 7 bases; unmatched junction nucleotides: 10. The CDR3 nucleotides are TGTGCCAGCAGCCCACCGGGACAGGGATATAATGAGCAGTTCTTC. Protein sequence: CASSPPGQGYNEQFF.

This rearrangement joins TRBV11-3 to TRBJ2-3; 11 nucleotides align to TRBD2. Germline values: CDR1 SGHNT, CDR2 YENEEA. This CDR3 has 17 amino acids. V lost 4 bases and J lost 1; bases outside the gene matches: 7. The CDR3 region has the DNA TGTGCCAGCAGCTACTCACTAGCGGGGGACGGCACAGATACGCAGTATTTT. Translating gives CASSYSLAGDGTDTQYF.

The rearrangement joins TRBV5-1 to TRBJ2-7, with D uncertain. CDR1 and CDR2 (germline): SGHRS, YFSETQ. The CDR3 totals 12 residues. Trimming pared 3 bases from V and 0 bases from J, leaving 4 bases between. CDR3 DNA sequence: TGCGCCAGCAGCTCGAGCTCCTACGAGCAGTACTTC. Translated: CASSSSSYEQYF. Complete variable domain (other parts from reference TRBV5-1 and TRBJ2-7): KAGVTQTPRYLIKTRGQQVTLSCSPISGHRSVSWYQQTPGQGLQFLFEYFSETQRNKGNFPGRFSGRQFSNSRSEMNVSTLELGDSALYLCASSSSSYEQYFGPGTRLTVT.

The rearrangement links TRBV24-1 to TRBJ1-3; D gene ambiguous. This CDR3 has 14 residues. Germline V gene data show CDR1 as KGHDR and CDR2 as SFDVKD. V lost 8 bases and J lost 0, with 10 bases in between. The CDR3 reads CATMQRRSGNTIYF. CDR3 in DNA: TGTGCCACCATGCAGCGCCGCTCTGGAAACACCATATATTTT.

In regard to this clone: A read error may account for a junction end that differs from germline. The V and J genes are TRBV4-3 and TRBJ1-2; D is uncertain. The CDR3 is 13 residues long. Germline lookup yields CDR1 LGHNA and CDR2 YSLEER. DNA for the CDR3: TGCGCCAGCAGCCAAGATCTGGCCGAGGAATCTGCCTTC. Residues: CASSQDLAEESAF.

This clone has only a few counts. The V gene is TRBV6-4, the J gene TRBJ2-3, with D possibly matching TRBD2 (7 bases). Trimming stripped 2 bases from V and 2 bases from J, with 8 bases between. The CDR3 spans 14 residues. Looked up from germline, CDR1 is MRHNA and CDR2 is SNTAGT. CDR3 in amino acids: CASSDGGATDTQYF. The CDR3 DNA reads as TGTGCCAGCAGTGACGGGGGGGCCACAGATACGCAGTATTTT.

The rearrangement links TRBV2 to TRBJ2-2, with 12 bases matching TRBD1. This CDR3 spans 17 amino acids. V lost 2 bases and J lost 3; bases outside the gene matches: 4. Germline V CDR1 and CDR2: SNHLY, FYNNEI. The CDR3 DNA reads as TGTGCCAGCAGTGAATTGGGACAGGGGGCCGACACCGGGGAGCTGTTTTTT. This gives the protein CASSELGQGADTGELFF.

The V call is TRBV19, the J call TRBJ2-6; TRBD1 matches 9 bases. V lost 7 bases and J lost 2; bases outside the gene matches: 12. In germline, CDR1 is LNHDA, CDR2 SQIVND (reference sequence). This CDR3 contains 18 residues. DNA for the CDR3: TGTGCCAGTAATTCCCGGGACAGGGTAGTTCCTGGGGCCAACGTCCTGACTTTC. Translating it yields CASNSRDRVVPGANVLTF.

The genes are TRBV10-3 and TRBJ1-2, with a possible D match to TRBD1 (6 bases). CDR1 and CDR2 from the germline V gene are ENHRY and SYGVKD. With 0 bases removed from V and 8 bases from J, the gap between germline ends came to 16 bases. CDR3 length: 15 residues. The CDR3, as DNA: TGTGCCATCAGTGAGTCTGGGACACCTCAGGAGGGCTACACCTTC. Translating it yields CAISESGTPQEGYTF.